The 17 T cell receptor beta chains reported below all come from one sample, sequenced in a study of blood T cell repertoires in COVID-19. Sequencing was performed with immunoSEQ multiplex PCR; in TCRdb, only in-frame clones are kept and a portion is missing. Seen here are approximately 480,000 clones, roughly 87% observed once, and the top ten hold 0.65% to 0.9%. Sequencing input: PBMCs or T cells enriched from blood (not recorded which). The receptors stem from a woman between 18 and 30 years old who had recovered from COVID-19.

The chain links TRBV7-6 to TRBJ2-5; 10 bases fit TRBD1. Germline CDR1 reads SGHVS; CDR2 reads FNYEAQ. The CDR3 spans 14 residues. V shed 5 bases, J shed 4 bases, and the junction held 4 bases outside the gene matches. CDR3 sequence: CASSPRQGAETQYF. The CDR3 DNA follows: TGTGCCAGCAGCCCTAGACAGGGGGCAGAGACCCAGTACTTC.

This chain connects TRBV9 to TRBJ2-3, with a tentative D call TRBD1 (5 bases). Trimming took 4 bases from V and 0 from J, leaving 12 bases between them. The CDR3 is 15 amino acids. In germline, CDR1 is SGDLS, CDR2 YYNGEE. Written as DNA, the CDR3 is TGTGCCAGCAGCCGTGACAGTGGTAGCACAGATACGCAGTATTTT. Translating gives CASSRDSGSTDTQYF.

This chain uses TRBV5-1 with TRBJ2-7; no definite D call. Trimming shortened V by 0 bases and J by 0 bases, and 10 bases separated the two germline ends. Germline V gene lookup returns CDR1 SGHRS and CDR2 YFSETQ. There are 15 residues in the CDR3. CDR3 nucleotides: TGCGCCAGCAGCTTGGTGCAGGTTTTCTCCTACGAGCAGTACTTC. This translates into CASSLVQVFSYEQYF.

The rearrangement uses TRBV19 and TRBJ1-5; D is perhaps TRBD1 (5 bases). CDR3 size: 14 residues. Germline values: CDR1 LNHDA, CDR2 SQIVND (reference sequence). Trimming removed 10 bases at V and 6 bases at J, with 19 bases between. CDR3 residues: CATLSRGIGQPQHF. The CDR3 region has the DNA TGTGCCACCCTCTCACGGGGGATCGGTCAGCCCCAGCATTTT.

This clone was observed a single time. The chain uses TRBV4-2 and TRBJ1-1; D ambiguous. The CDR3 is 14 residues long. V lost 0 bases to trimming and J lost 3 bases, with 8 bases between them. Looked up from germline, CDR1 is LGHNA and CDR2 is YNFKEQ. The CDR3 spells CASSQDARDTEAFF. CDR3 in DNA: TGTGCCAGCAGCCAAGACGCGCGGGACACTGAAGCTTTCTTT.

The V call is TRBV11-2, the J call TRBJ2-7; maybe TRBD1 (5 bases). Trimming stripped 6 bases from V and 6 bases from J, with 9 bases between. This CDR3 region has 11 residues. CDR1 SGHAT and CDR2 FQNNGV come from the germline V gene. The CDR3 sequence: CASRYRSEQYF. In DNA, the CDR3 is TGTGCCAGCAGGTACAGGTCCGAGCAGTACTTC.

This clone showed up just a few times. The chain is built from TRBV5-6 and TRBJ1-3; no firm D call. This CDR3 is 15 amino acids long. V lost 0 bases to trimming and J lost 0 bases, with 7 bases between them. The germline CDR1 and CDR2 sequences are SGHDT and YYEEEE. The CDR3 DNA reads as TGTGCCAGCAGCTTGGGACACTTCTCTGGAAACACCATATATTTT. Its protein is CASSLGHFSGNTIYF.

The genes are TRBV11-3 and TRBJ2-2, with D unresolved. This CDR3 has 13 residues. Germline V lookup: CDR1 SGHNT, CDR2 YENEEA. The V and J ends lost 3 bases and 4 bases respectively, with 6 bases between them. The DNA for the CDR3 is TGTGCCAGCAGCTTGTCCGGCACCGGGGAGCTGTTTTTT. This sequence encodes CASSLSGTGELFF. The full variable domain, its missing parts supplied by reference TRBV11-3 and TRBJ2-2, is EAGVVQSPRYKIIEKKQPVAFWCNPISGHNTLYWYLQNLGQGPELLIRYENEEAVDDSQLPKDRFSAERLKGVDSTLKIQPAELGDSAVYLCASSLSGTGELFFGEGSRLTVL.

The chain employs TRBV10-3 and TRBJ1-6; D perhaps matches TRBD1 (6 bases). V shed 10 bases and J shed 6 bases, with 13 bases lying between them. Germline lookup yields CDR1 ENHRY and CDR2 SYGVKD. The CDR3 consists of 13 residues. DNA of the CDR3: TGTGCCACCCAAGGGACACTTAATTCACCCCTCCACTTT. Encoded protein: CATQGTLNSPLHF.

This sequence joins TRBV6-5 and TRBJ2-5, with TRBD2 identical over 7 bases. The CDR3 is made up of 13 amino acids. Losses at the gene ends were 6 bases for V and 4 bases for J; bases not matched to a gene: 5. Germline CDR1 MNHEY, CDR2 SVGAGI. CDR3 sequence: CASRGTNLETQYF. For the CDR3, the DNA is TGTGCCAGCAGGGGGACTAATCTAGAGACCCAGTACTTC.

CDR3 sequence reads: CASSLGGTGGSGTEAFF. The CDR3 DNA follows: TGTGCCAGCTCCCTCGGTGGGACAGGGGGTTCTGGCACTGAAGCTTTCTTT. The V and J genes are TRBV18 and TRBJ1-1; TRBD1 matches 11 bases. V lost 6 bases and J lost 4; bases outside the gene matches: 13. Germline lookup yields CDR1 KGHSH and CDR2 LQKENI. The CDR3 extends over 17 amino acids.

This clone was recorded a few times. V and J are TRBV28 and TRBJ1-2, with D possibly TRBD1 on 6 matching bases. Germline V gene data show CDR1 as MDHEN and CDR2 as SYDVKM. CDR3 length: 12 amino acids. Between the trimmed V and J ends, which lost 3 bases and 8 bases, there was a span of 10 bases. CDR3 residues: CASSLGARGYTF. The CDR3 DNA sequence: TGTGCCAGCAGTTTGGGGGCGCGAGGCTACACCTTC.

V usage is TRBV23-1 and J usage is TRBJ1-5; tentatively, D is TRBD1 (5 bases). TRBV23-1 falls under the ORF class, with uncertain function. This CDR3 has 15 residues. V was clipped by 9 bases and J by 5 bases, with 20 bases between them. CDR3 amino acids: CARRGGEFIDQPQHF. The CDR3, as DNA: TGCGCCAGGAGGGGAGGGGAGTTTATAGATCAGCCCCAGCATTTT.

This clone was seen more than once but under ten times. The rearrangement uses TRBV24-1 and TRBJ1-5; the match to TRBD1 covers 7 bases. Germline V lookup: CDR1 KGHDR, CDR2 SFDVKD. After removal of 5 bases from V and 0 bases from J, the junction contained 6 bases not matched to a gene. The CDR3 extends over 16 amino acids. CDR3 residues: CATSGAGGNSNQPQHF. For the CDR3, the DNA is TGTGCCACCAGTGGGGCAGGGGGAAATAGCAATCAGCCCCAGCATTTT.

This clone came up once. The chain couples TRBV3-1 (or the pseudogene TRBV3-2) to TRBJ2-1, with TRBD1 identical over 8 bases. This CDR3 comprises 17 residues. V trimming: 0 bases; J trimming: 1 base; junction bases outside the gene matches: 5. The germline V gene encodes CDR1 LGHDT and CDR2 YNNKEL (reference sequence). CDR3 sequence reads: CASSQESTGGSYNEQFF. CDR3 nucleotides: TGTGCCAGCAGCCAAGAAAGTACAGGGGGATCCTACAATGAGCAGTTCTTC.

The V call is TRBV24-1, the J call TRBJ2-1; TRBD2 aligns across 14 bases. This CDR3 contains 16 residues. CDR1 and CDR2 from the germline V gene are KGHDR and SFDVKD. J gave up 6 bases and V 8 bases, and 8 bases lay outside the gene matches. The CDR3 sequence is CATTEGLAGAVNEQFF. The CDR3 region has the DNA TGTGCCACCACCGAGGGACTAGCGGGGGCCGTCAATGAGCAGTTCTTC.

The rearrangement uses TRBV6-1 and TRBJ1-4; weak D call: TRBD1 (6 bases). The germline V gene encodes CDR1 MNHNS and CDR2 SASEGT. Trimming stripped 4 bases from V and 5 bases from J, with 17 bases between. There are 16 residues in the CDR3. For the CDR3, the DNA is TGTGCCAGCAGTGGGGGGCGGGTACGTTCCAATGAAAAACTGTTTTTT. Amino acids: CASSGGRVRSNEKLFF.